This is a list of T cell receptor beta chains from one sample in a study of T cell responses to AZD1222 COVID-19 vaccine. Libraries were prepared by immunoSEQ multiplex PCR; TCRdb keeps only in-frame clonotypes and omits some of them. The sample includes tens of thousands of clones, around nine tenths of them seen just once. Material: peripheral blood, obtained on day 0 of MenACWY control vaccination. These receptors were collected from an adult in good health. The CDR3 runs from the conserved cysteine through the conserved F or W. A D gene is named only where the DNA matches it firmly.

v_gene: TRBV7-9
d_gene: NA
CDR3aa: CASSLGLDRTDTQYF

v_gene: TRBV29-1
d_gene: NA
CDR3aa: CSVEDVYGYTF

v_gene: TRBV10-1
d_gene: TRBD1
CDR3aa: CASSESAGQVKLF

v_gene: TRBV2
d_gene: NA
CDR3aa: CASSEAGIYGYTF

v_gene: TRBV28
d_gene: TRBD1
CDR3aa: CASSRTGQSYGYTF

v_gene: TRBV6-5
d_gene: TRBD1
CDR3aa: CASSYRTGGHTEAFF

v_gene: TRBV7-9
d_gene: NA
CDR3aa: CASSRPPSPQHF

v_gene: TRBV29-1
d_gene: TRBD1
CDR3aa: CSVELDRAETQYF

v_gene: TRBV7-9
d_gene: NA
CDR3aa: CASSPGWTDTQYF

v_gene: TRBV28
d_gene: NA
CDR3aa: CASSLGGEGEKLFF

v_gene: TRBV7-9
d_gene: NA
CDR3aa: CASSLALSENYGYTF

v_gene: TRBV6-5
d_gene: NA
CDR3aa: CASSTSRRSYEQYF

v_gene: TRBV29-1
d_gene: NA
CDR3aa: CSVPGGLYEQYF

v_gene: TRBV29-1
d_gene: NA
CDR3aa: CSVEANTREQYF

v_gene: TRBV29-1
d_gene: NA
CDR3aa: CSVEDKRDSSFF

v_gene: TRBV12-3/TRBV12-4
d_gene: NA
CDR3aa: CASSLSKGAFF

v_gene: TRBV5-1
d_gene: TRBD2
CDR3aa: CASLPGGQYQETQYF

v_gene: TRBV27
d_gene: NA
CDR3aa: CASSLGQGQETQYF

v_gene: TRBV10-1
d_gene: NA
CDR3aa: CASSAEGQGYGYTF

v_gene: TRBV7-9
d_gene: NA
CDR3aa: CASSFRIQETQYF

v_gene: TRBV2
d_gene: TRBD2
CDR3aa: CASTGGAGANVLTF

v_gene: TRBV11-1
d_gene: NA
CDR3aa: CASSLPGGETQYF

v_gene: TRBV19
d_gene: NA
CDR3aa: CASRGVGYSNQPQHF

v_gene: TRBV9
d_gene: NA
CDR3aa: CASSVVWGTEAFF

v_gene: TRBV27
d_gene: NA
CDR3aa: CASSSQNTGELFF

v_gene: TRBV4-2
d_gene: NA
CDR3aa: CASSQDLQANTGELFF

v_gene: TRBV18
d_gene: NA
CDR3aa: CASSPSSDTQYF

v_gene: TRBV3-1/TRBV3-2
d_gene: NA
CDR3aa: CASSPLAGRNGYTF

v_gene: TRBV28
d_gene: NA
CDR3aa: CASSLTRTVNYGYTF

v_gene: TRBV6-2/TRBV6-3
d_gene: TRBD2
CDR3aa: CASSPGLAGAWDEQFF

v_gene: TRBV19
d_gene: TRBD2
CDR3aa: CASSIFLAADYNEQFF

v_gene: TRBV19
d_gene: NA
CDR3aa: CASSTGPDLSYEQYF

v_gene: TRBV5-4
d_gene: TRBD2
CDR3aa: CASSLVGGSASYEQYF

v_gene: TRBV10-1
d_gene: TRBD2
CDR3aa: CASSEGTSGHNEQFF

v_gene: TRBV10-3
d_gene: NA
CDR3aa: CAIMDQQSGNTIYF

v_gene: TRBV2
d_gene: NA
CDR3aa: CASSENGPANNQPQHF

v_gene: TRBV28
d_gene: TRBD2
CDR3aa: CASRAGGGSYEQYF

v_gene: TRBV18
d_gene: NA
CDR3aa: CASSPPLASRAGELFF

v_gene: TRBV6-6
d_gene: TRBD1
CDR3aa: CASREGARNSPLHF

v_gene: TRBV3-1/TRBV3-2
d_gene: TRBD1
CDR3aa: CASSAGTGDYGYTF

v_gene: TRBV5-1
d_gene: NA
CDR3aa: CASSREGQIDGYTF

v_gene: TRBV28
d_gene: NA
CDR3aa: CASSPIGWGYTF

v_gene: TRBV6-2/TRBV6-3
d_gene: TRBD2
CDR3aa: CASSYDRRGGRYEQYF

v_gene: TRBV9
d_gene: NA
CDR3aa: CASSVGGQGNQPQHF

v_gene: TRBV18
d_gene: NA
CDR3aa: CASSPPVNTEAFF

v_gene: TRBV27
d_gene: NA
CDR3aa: CASSLGGNYGYTF

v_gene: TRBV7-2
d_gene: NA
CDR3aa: CASRLDTNTEAFF

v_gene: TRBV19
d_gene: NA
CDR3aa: CASSTDLPGRAFF

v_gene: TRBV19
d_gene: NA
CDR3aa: CASSTHREGNQPQHF

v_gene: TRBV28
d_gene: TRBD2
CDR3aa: CASTPGGLAGVYEQYF

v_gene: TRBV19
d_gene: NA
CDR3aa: CASSTFNRDLLYEQYF

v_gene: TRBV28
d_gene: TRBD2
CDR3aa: CASSFAGVGNEQFF

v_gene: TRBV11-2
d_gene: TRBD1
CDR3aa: CASSLARGQGRNNSPLHF

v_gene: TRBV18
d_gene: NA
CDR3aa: CASSPVQSMNTEAFF

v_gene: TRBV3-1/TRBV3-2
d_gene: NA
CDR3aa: CASHRGGDVEAFF